These T cell receptor beta chains were read from a single sample in a study of a mutant IDH1 vaccine in newly diagnosed glioma. Data came from immunoSEQ multiplex PCR; TCRdb stores just in-frame clones and leaves some out. In the table there are 80,000 to 100,000 clones, around 80% of which are singletons. Material: PBMCs, obtained from a glioma patient treated with radiotherapy, temozolomide or both. The receptor set was obtained from a man aged 35 to 55 with glioma. Some clones in this sample may be carry-over from other donors' samples. Both conserved end residues are trimmed from each CDR3. The order of the fields is V gene, J gene, CDR3 protein.

>TRBV6-1|TRBJ1-1
ASRTNRGLGTEAF
>TRBV29-1|TRBJ1-3
SVGDTGSGNTIY
>TRBV6-5|TRBJ1-6
ASSSQIYNSPLH
>TRBV2|TRBJ1-3
ASAPSGNTIY
>TRBV25-1|TRBJ1-3
ASRHAGGVGNTIY
>TRBV5-1|TRBJ2-7
ASSSADSTYEQY
>TRBV15|TRBJ1-4
ATSRVAEEKLF
>TRBV27|TRBJ1-5
ASSSRGRHNQPQH
>TRBV25-1|TRBJ1-1
ASTRTGNTEAF
>TRBV29-1|TRBJ2-5
SVAKGAGETQY
>TRBV30|TRBJ1-2
AWSPGGSQYINYGYT
>TRBV4-1|TRBJ1-5
ASSQFSSNQPQH
>TRBV2|TRBJ2-5
ASSWGGSRETQY
>TRBV10-2|TRBJ1-2
ASTGQPGGYT
>TRBV27|TRBJ2-7
ASRRSGTYEQY
>TRBV5-1|TRBJ2-2
ASRRTSDTGELF
>TRBV19|TRBJ2-2
ASSIGRPGELF
>TRBV4-2|TRBJ2-7
ASSQGTSALYEQY
>TRBV25-1|TRBJ2-1
ASSGETGSRRYNEQF
>TRBV7-8|TRBJ2-7
ASSPLSGFYEQY
>TRBV19|TRBJ2-7
ATTGGAGHEQY
>TRBV6-1|TRBJ2-7
ASSPREFWASEQY
>TRBV2|TRBJ1-4
ASTAEEVNEKLF
>TRBV25-1|TRBJ2-3
ASSDSGQGGTDTQY
>TRBV9|TRBJ2-7
ASSPHGVGSREQY
>TRBV2|TRBJ1-2
ASGGHYGYT
>TRBV4-2|TRBJ2-3
ASSPGTRNTDTQY
>TRBV7-2|TRBJ2-3
ASSPHSSRTVSSTDTQY
>TRBV5-6|TRBJ2-7
ASSRAQVGDFSYEQY
>TRBV19|TRBJ1-5
ASSMTGGGNQPQH
>TRBV18|TRBJ1-2
ASSPPTESYGYT
>TRBV4-1|TRBJ1-1
ASSQRAYTEAF
>TRBV5-1|TRBJ1-2
ASSYGTGNYGYT